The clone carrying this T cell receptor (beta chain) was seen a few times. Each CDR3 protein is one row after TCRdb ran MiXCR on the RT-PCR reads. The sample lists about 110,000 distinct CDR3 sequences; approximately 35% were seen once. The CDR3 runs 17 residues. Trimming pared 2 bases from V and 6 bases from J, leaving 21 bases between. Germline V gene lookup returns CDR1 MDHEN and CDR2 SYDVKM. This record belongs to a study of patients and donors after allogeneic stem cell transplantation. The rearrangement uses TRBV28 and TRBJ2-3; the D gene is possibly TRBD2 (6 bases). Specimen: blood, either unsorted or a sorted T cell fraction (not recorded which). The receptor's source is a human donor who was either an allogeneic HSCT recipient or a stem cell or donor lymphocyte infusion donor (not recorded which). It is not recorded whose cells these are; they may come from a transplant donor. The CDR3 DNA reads TGTGCCAGCAGTTTACCCCTCCTAGCGAGAGGCGGGGATACGCAGTATTTT. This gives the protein CASSLPLLARGGDTQYF.